The 11 T cell receptor beta chains below were found in one sample sequenced in a study of T-cell reconstitution after alpha-beta-depleted transplantation in children. Preparing the TCRbeta library involved the use of unique molecular identifiers. TCRdb fed the PCR reads into MiXCR, producing one record per CDR3 protein. The table shows 500,000 to 650,000 distinct CDR3 sequences, with about 10% occurring only once. The sample here was PBMCs, mostly from graft donor cells, taken 180 days after TCRalphabeta/CD19-depleted stem cell transplant. The receptors stem from a female patient aged 2 to 10 who had a stem cell transplant for aplastic anemia, so the T cells may come from the graft donor.

The V gene is TRBV3-1, the J gene TRBJ2-1; TRBD2 matches 7 bases. The CDR3 has 15 amino acids. Trimming took 4 bases from V and 6 from J; bases not matched to a gene: 9. Per germline, CDR1 LGHDT and CDR2 YNNKEL (reference sequence). CDR3 sequence: CASSRLAGAINEQFF. The CDR3 nucleotides read TGTGCCAGCAGCCGTCTCGCGGGAGCTATCAATGAGCAGTTCTTC.

This clonotype was seen a handful of times. The chain employs TRBV12-3 or TRBV12-4 and TRBJ2-2, with D perhaps matching TRBD2 (6 bases). Trimming removed 2 bases from V and 1 base from J, with 14 bases in between. The CDR3 has 17 residues. The CDR3 here is CASSLRGGIKNTGELFF. CDR3 nucleotide sequence: TGTGCCAGCAGTTTACGTGGCGGGATTAAGAACACCGGGGAGCTGTTTTTT.

The chain has TRBV4-3 and TRBJ1-1; the match to TRBD1 covers 8 bases. Germline trimming cut 4 bases from V and 3 bases from J; bases unmatched to any gene: 4. The CDR3 runs 14 residues. CDR1 is LGHNA, CDR2 YSLEER, per germline. The CDR3 region has the DNA TGCGCCAGCAGCCCCAGGGGGCCGTACACTGAAGCTTTCTTT. Protein sequence: CASSPRGPYTEAFF.

V gene TRBV19 combines with J gene TRBJ2-3, with 10 bases that match TRBD2. The ends lost 7 bases at V and 4 bases at J; junction bases unmatched: 20. There are 19 residues in the CDR3. Germline V gives CDR1 LNHDA, CDR2 SQIVND (reference sequence). CDR3 loop: CASMIGPSGRRGIADTQYF. The CDR3 nucleotides read TGTGCCAGTATGATAGGTCCTAGCGGGAGACGTGGCATTGCAGATACGCAGTATTTT.

There are a few counts of this clonotype. The chain is built from TRBV19 and TRBJ2-1; the D call may be TRBD1 or TRBD2 (5 bases each). CDR1 is LNHDA and CDR2 is SQIVND in the germline V gene (reference sequence). Trimming took 6 bases from V and 5 from J, leaving 14 bases between them. The CDR3 runs 14 residues. CDR3 DNA sequence: TGTGCCAGTAGGCCCCCCGGGACCCACAATGAGCAGTTCTTC. Amino acid sequence: CASRPPGTHNEQFF.

This clonotype was counted only a few times. J is TRBJ2-3 and V is TRBV10-3; 7 bases map to TRBD2. V was clipped by 4 bases and J by 1 base; unmatched bases: 8. Germline loops: CDR1 ENHRY, CDR2 SYGVKD. The CDR3 is 16 residues long. CDR3 bases: TGTGCCATCAGTGCATCTAGCGGAACCCGCACAGATACGCAGTATTTT. Protein product: CAISASSGTRTDTQYF.

V usage is TRBV28 and J usage is TRBJ2-1, with 10 bases that match TRBD2. The CDR3 contains 16 residues. The germline V gene encodes CDR1 MDHEN and CDR2 SYDVKM. V was pared by 1 base and J by 8 bases, with 8 bases of the junction left unmatched. The CDR3 nucleotides are TGTGCCAGCAGTTTATACAGCGGGAGGGCCTTGTATGAGCAGTTCTTC. Translation: CASSLYSGRALYEQFF.

The sample holds a few counts of this clonotype. This sequence joins TRBV2 and TRBJ2-1, with D perhaps matching TRBD2 (6 bases). Germline V gene data show CDR1 as SNHLY and CDR2 as FYNNEI. This CDR3 region has 16 residues. V dropped 7 bases and J dropped 2 bases, with 18 bases sitting between them. The CDR3 sequence is CASISAGSAAYNEQFF. In nucleotides, the CDR3 is TGTGCCAGCATCTCCGCCGGGAGTGCCGCCTACAATGAGCAGTTCTTC.

The chain is built from TRBV4-1 and TRBJ2-5, with 7 bases lining up with TRBD1. V lost 1 base, J lost 5 bases, and 16 bases stayed unmatched. The germline gives CDR1 MGHRA, CDR2 YSYEKL. This CDR3 spans 18 amino acids. The CDR3 nucleotides are TGCGCCAGCAGCCAAGGTCTCCCCACTGACAGGGATTGGGAGACCCAGTACTTC. This gives the protein CASSQGLPTDRDWETQYF.

This clonotype has at least ten counts. Written as DNA, the CDR3 is TGTGCCAGCAGTTTTGGGCTTTCCGACTTAGCCAAAAACATTCAGTACTTC. It codes for CASSFGLSDLAKNIQYF. The J gene is TRBJ2-4, the V gene TRBV12-3 or TRBV12-4; D not certain. The CDR3 length is 17 residues. Deletions cut 3 bases from V and 0 bases from J, with 15 bases between.

As for this clonotype: One junction end disagrees with the germline gene, perhaps due to a read error. The gene calls are TRBV10-3 and TRBJ2-4, with TRBD1 matching over 10 bases. CDR3 length: 13 amino acids. Germline V gives CDR1 ENHRY, CDR2 SYGVKD. The CDR3: CAAAGTGENSQYF. The CDR3 nucleotides are TGTGCCGCTGCCGGGACAGGGGAAAACAGTCAGTACTTC.